This T cell receptor beta chain comes out of a study of cytomegalovirus exposure and HLA in healthy donors. Study-level results: The authors excluded some V segments, including TRBV6-2 and TRBV6-3, as indistinguishable. A later analysis found TCR association rates differed by HLA locus, highest for DRB1 and lowest for HLA-C. Data from an earlier analysis indicated that most TCR beta V segments were productive either about 87% or about 30% of the time.

This CDR3 has 14 amino acids. Germline V CDR1 and CDR2: SNHLY, FYNNEI. V lost 3 bases and J 4 bases, leaving 10 bases between the germline ends. To note about this clone: Its antigen is not known.

Samples came from healthy bone marrow donors. The PCR was carried out with 60 Vbeta primers and 13 Jbeta primers. Assay: immunoSEQ multiplex PCR; the TCRdb copy retains only in-frame clones and omits some. The profile shows approximately 150,000 clones, roughly four fifths of them singletons. Source material: PBMCs. The chain uses TRBV2 and TRBJ2-1; D ambiguous. The receptor was isolated from a man aged 18-30 years in good health and CMV-seropositive. CDR3 sequence (DNA): TGTGCCAGCAGTGAGCAGAATGTGTACAATGAGCAGTTCTTC. Its translation: CASSEQNVYNEQFF.